The present entry profiles one T cell receptor beta chain with its context. Its target is unknown. Amplification used 60 Vbeta primers and 13 Jbeta primers. This table comes from immunoSEQ multiplex PCR, and its TCRdb copy is limited to in-frame clones, with some not included. The sample yields approximately 130,000 clones, approximately 80% seen once. This record belongs to a study of cytomegalovirus exposure and HLA in healthy donors. Study-wide findings and caveats: Fewer N-insertions (relative to the approximately 700-donor mean) were reportedly seen in an Asian-associated ancestry cluster in a later analysis.

The CDR3 has 20 residues. Trimming took 6 bases from V and 2 from J; bases not matched to a gene: 19. The germline V gene encodes CDR1 SNHLY and CDR2 FYNNEI. The sequenced sample consisted of PBMCs. The receptor was derived from a man aged 18 to 29 in good health and CMV-seronegative. The chain is built from TRBV2 and TRBJ2-7; 13 bases line up with TRBD2. CDR3 amino acids: CASSTTITSGGELSPYEQYF. CDR3 bases: TGTGCCAGCAGCACTACGATAACTAGCGGGGGGGAGCTTAGTCCCTACGAGCAGTACTTC.